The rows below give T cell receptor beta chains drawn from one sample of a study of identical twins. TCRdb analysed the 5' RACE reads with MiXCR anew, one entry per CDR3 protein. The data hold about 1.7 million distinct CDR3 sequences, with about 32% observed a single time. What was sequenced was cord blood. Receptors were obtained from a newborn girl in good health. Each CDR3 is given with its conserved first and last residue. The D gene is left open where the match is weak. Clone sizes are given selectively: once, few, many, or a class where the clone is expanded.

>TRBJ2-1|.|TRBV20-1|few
TGCAGTGCTCACAGGGCCACGGGGCCTTACAATGAGCAGTTCTTC
CSAHRATGPYNEQFF
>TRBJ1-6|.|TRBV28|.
TGTGCCAGCAGTTTACCCTGGGAGTCACCCCTCCACTTT
CASSLPWESPLHF
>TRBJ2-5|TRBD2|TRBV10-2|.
TGCGCCAGCAGACTGACTAGCGGGGCAAGCTCCTACAATGAGCAGTACTTC
CASRLTSGASSYNEQYF
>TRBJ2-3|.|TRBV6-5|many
TGTGCCAGCAGTTACGGCACAGATACGCAGTATTTT
CASSYGTDTQYF
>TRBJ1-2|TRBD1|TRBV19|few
TGTGCCAGTGCCTACAGGGGGAATGGCTACACCTTC
CASAYRGNGYTF
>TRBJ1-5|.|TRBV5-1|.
TGCGCCAGCAGCTTGGGAGGACAGCATCAGCCCCAGCATTTT
CASSLGGQHQPQHF
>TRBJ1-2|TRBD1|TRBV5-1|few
TGCGCCAGCAGCTCTCAAGACAGGGGGGAAGCAGGCTATGGCTACACCTTC
CASSSQDRGEAGYGYTF
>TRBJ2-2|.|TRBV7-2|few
TGTGCCAGCAGCTTAACTCTAGCATGGGGCGGGGAGCTGTTTTTT
CASSLTLAWGGELFF
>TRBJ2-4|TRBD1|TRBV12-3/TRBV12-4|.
TGTGCCAGCAGCACGACAGGGGGGGTCAAAAACATTCAGTACTTC
CASSTTGGVKNIQYF
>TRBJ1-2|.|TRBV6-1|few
TGTGCCAGCAACAGACTCACAGGCTATGGCTACACCTTC
CASNRLTGYGYTF
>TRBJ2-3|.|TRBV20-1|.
TGCAGTGCCAGACTGAGGCGGGGGCGCCCCGATACGCAGTATTTT
CSARLRRGRPDTQYF
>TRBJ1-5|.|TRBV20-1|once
TGCAGTGCTAGAGAACAAACCTCGGGGAATCAGCCCCAGCATTTT
CSAREQTSGNQPQHF
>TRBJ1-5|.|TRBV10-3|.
TGTGCCATCGGGGGGACTGCAAATCAGCCCCAGCATTTT
CAIGGTANQPQHF
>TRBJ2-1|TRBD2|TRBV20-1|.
TGCAGTGCTAGAGGGGGTAGCGGGGGCTCCTACAATGAGCAGTTCTTC
CSARGGSGGSYNEQFF
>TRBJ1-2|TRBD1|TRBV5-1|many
TGCGCCAGCAGCCTCGGTCTGACAGGGCCCAACTATGGCTACACCTTC
CASSLGLTGPNYGYTF
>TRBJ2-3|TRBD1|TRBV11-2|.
TGTGCCAGCAGCTTACAGGGGGCCGATAGCACAGATACGCAGTATTTT
CASSLQGADSTDTQYF
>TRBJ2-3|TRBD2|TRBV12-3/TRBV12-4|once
TGTGCCAGCAGCATGACTAGCGTGAGGGTCGATACGCAGTATTTT
CASSMTSVRVDTQYF
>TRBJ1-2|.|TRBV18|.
TGTGCCGGCTCACCAGGGATGAAAGGATTTAACTATGGCTACACCTTC
CAGSPGMKGFNYGYTF
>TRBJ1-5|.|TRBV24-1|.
TGTGCCACCAGTGACCTCGGGGAGCCCCAGCATTTT
CATSDLGEPQHF
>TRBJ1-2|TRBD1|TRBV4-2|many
TGTGCCAGCAGCCAAGAGACAGGGTGGATTTACGGCTACACCTTC
CASSQETGWIYGYTF
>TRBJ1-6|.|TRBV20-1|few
TGCAGTGCTAAGGGCTCCTATAATTCACCCCTCCACTTT
CSAKGSYNSPLHF
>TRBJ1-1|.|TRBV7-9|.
TGTGCCAGCAGCTACCGTCCGGGCACTGAAGCTTTCTTT
CASSYRPGTEAFF
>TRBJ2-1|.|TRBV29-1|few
TGCAGCGTCCAAAGGAGATGGGACTTGACCTACAATGAGCAGTTCTTC
CSVQRRWDLTYNEQFF
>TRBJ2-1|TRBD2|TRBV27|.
TGTGCCAGCAGTAGTCCTAGCGGGAGGAGGTCCTACAATGAGCAGTTCTTC
CASSSPSGRRSYNEQFF
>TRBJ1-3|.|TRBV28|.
TGTGCCACCCGGCCGATCTCTGGAAACACCATATATTTT
CATRPISGNTIYF
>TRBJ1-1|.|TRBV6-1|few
TGTGCCAGCAGTGAAGCGCTGTTGAACACTGAAGCTTTCTTT
CASSEALLNTEAFF
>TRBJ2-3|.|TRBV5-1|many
TGTGCCAGCAGTTGGGGGACTAGCACAGATACGCAGTATTTT
CASSWGTSTDTQYF
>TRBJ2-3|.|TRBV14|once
TGTGCCAGCAGCCATTGGGCTAGCACAGATGCGCAGTATTTT
CASSHWASTDAQYF
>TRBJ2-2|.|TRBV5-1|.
TGCGCCAGCAGCTTGGGGACCGGGACTTTTAACACCGGGGAGCTGTTTTTT
CASSLGTGTFNTGELFF
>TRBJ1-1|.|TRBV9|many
TGTGCCAGCAGCGTAGCAGTGAACACTGAAGCTTTCTTT
CASSVAVNTEAFF
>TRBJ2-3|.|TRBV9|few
TGTGCCAGCAGCGTAGCTACACGGGGAATCGGCACAGATACGCAGTATTTT
CASSVATRGIGTDTQYF
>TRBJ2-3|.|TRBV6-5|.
TGTGCCAGCAGTCCGGTTTCGGGTCGCACAGATACGCAGTATTTT
CASSPVSGRTDTQYF
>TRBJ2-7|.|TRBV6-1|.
TGTGCCAGCAGCCGACCAAACAGGAGCTCCTACGAGCAGTACTTC
CASSRPNRSSYEQYF
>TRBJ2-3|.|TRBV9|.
TGTGCCAGCAGCGTAGGGGACCACACAGATACGCAGTATTTT
CASSVGDHTDTQYF
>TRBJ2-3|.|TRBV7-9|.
TGTGCCAGCAGCATCAGTGAGGCAGATACGCAGTATTTT
CASSISEADTQYF
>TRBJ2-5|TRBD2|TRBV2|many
TGTGCCAGCAGACTAGCGGGAGAGACCCAGTACTTC
CASRLAGETQYF
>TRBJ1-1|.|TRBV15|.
TGTGCCACCAGCTGGATGGACGGGAACACTGAAGCTTTCTTT
CATSWMDGNTEAFF
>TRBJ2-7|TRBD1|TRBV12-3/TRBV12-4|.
TGTGCCAGCAAACCTGACAGGGTTGACAACGAGCAGTACTTC
CASKPDRVDNEQYF
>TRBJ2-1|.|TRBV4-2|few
TGTGCCAGCTCCGGGACCACGCCCTACAATGAGCAGTTCTTC
CASSGTTPYNEQFF
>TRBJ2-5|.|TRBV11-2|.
TGTGCCAGCAGCTTTTCATCTAGTCTGGAGACCCAGTACTTC
CASSFSSSLETQYF
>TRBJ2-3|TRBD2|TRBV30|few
TGTGCCTGGACCCCCCAAGCGGGGGGGCCCCCAGATACGCAGTATTTT
CAWTPQAGGPPDTQYF
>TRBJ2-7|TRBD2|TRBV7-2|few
TGTGCCAGCAGCTTAGGATATAGACTAGCGGGGGACTACGAGCAGTACTTC
CASSLGYRLAGDYEQYF
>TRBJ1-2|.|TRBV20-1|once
TGCAGTGCTAGTTATCCAGGGAGGAACTATGGCTACACCTTC
CSASYPGRNYGYTF